This entry lists 17 T cell receptor beta chains sequenced from one sample in a study of OX40 agonist ivuxolimab in advanced cancers. Assay used: immunoSEQ multiplex PCR; TCRdb lists only in-frame clones, some missing. Seen here are about 20,000 clones, about 87% observed once, and the top ten hold 23%. This specimen consisted of CD4+ or CD8+ T cells sorted from blood, obtained in a trial of the OX40 agonist ivuxolimab. The receptors derive from an adult with an advanced solid tumor such as melanoma, head and neck, liver or kidney cancer.

The chain has TRBV28 and TRBJ1-1; D gene uncertain. V was clipped by 7 bases and J by 3 bases, with 21 bases between them. This CDR3 spans 16 amino acids. Germline CDR1 and CDR2: MDHEN and SYDVKM. CDR3 in DNA: TGTGCCAGCACCCGCCGCATGTTTGGGGAGGACACTGAAGCTTTCTTT. The encoded protein is CASTRRMFGEDTEAFF.

The chain carries TRBV15 and TRBJ1-2; no firm D call. CDR3 size: 12 residues. V shed 0 bases and J shed 7 bases, with 6 bases lying between them. Germline lookup yields CDR1 LNHNV and CDR2 YYDKDF (reference sequence). The CDR3 sequence: CATSRDDSGYTF. Written as DNA, the CDR3 is TGTGCCACCAGCAGAGATGATAGTGGCTACACCTTC.

CDR3 bases: TGTGCCAGCAGCTTTGACCCGGGCGTGGACACTGAAGCTTTCTTT. Protein sequence: CASSFDPGVDTEAFF. The chain links TRBV11-2 to TRBJ1-1; D not resolved. The V end was cut by 3 bases, the J end by 3 bases, with 14 bases between. The CDR3 is made up of 15 amino acids. Germline V gene data show CDR1 as SGHAT and CDR2 as FQNNGV.

The chain carries TRBV11-1 and TRBJ2-3; D may be TRBD2 (6 bases). The CDR3 contains 15 residues. Trimming pared 4 bases from V and 2 bases from J, leaving 13 bases between. Germline CDR1 reads SGHAT; CDR2 reads FQDESV (reference sequence). The CDR3 loop reads CASSSLGTFTDTQYF. In nucleotides, the CDR3 is TGTGCCAGCAGCTCGCTGGGGACTTTCACAGATACGCAGTATTTT.

This chain links TRBV4-1 with TRBJ1-1, with D uncertain. The CDR3 runs 14 residues. Germline V gives CDR1 MGHRA, CDR2 YSYEKL. V lost 4 bases and J lost 4, with 13 bases in between. Here the CDR3 DNA reads TGCGCCAGCAGCCCGAGTTGGAGCGGCACTGAAGCTTTCTTT. Its protein product is CASSPSWSGTEAFF.

The chain links TRBV19 to TRBJ2-7; no clear D gene. Looked up from germline, CDR1 is LNHDA and CDR2 is SQIVND (reference sequence). Trimming left V 6 bases short and J 0 bases short, with 9 bases between. The CDR3 has 13 amino acids. CDR3 region: CASRGPSSYEQYF. CDR3 DNA: TGTGCCAGTAGGGGTCCTAGCTCCTACGAGCAGTACTTC.

V usage is TRBV11-1 and J usage is TRBJ2-3; D uncertain. The ends were cut back, 2 bases at V and 0 bases at J, with 9 bases in the middle. The CDR3 has 15 amino acids. The germline V gene encodes CDR1 SGHAT and CDR2 FQDESV (reference sequence). The CDR3 nucleotides read TGTGCCAGCAGCTTACAGGTCTCTAGCACAGATACGCAGTATTTT. Translating gives CASSLQVSSTDTQYF.

This clone appeared once. The chain joins TRBV11-2 to TRBJ2-3; the D gene is possibly TRBD2 (7 bases). From germline, CDR1 is SGHAT and CDR2 FQNNGV. The CDR3 sequence is 17 residues long. With 0 bases removed from V and 0 bases from J, the gap between germline ends came to 13 bases. The CDR3 loop reads CASSLDSRGASTDTQYF. The CDR3 DNA is TGTGCCAGCAGCTTAGACTCACGGGGGGCTAGCACAGATACGCAGTATTTT.

CDR3 loop: CASATTTHYGYTF. The CDR3 DNA reads as TGTGCCAGCGCTACGACCACTCACTATGGCTACACCTTC. The gene calls are TRBV9 and TRBJ1-2; D is unresolved. With 7 bases removed from V and 3 bases from J, the gap between germline ends came to 13 bases. From germline, CDR1 is SGDLS and CDR2 YYNGEE. This CDR3 is 13 amino acids long.

The V call is TRBV4-1, the J call TRBJ2-7, with TRBD2 as a possible D gene (5 bases). Germline values: CDR1 MGHRA, CDR2 YSYEKL. This CDR3 comprises 15 residues. Trimming took off 0 bases at V and 7 bases at J, with 16 bases between the two ends. CDR3 sequence reads: CASSQDPAGIGEQYF. The CDR3 DNA follows: TGCGCCAGCAGCCAAGACCCTGCCGGGATCGGGGAGCAGTACTTC.

Only a few counts were recorded for this clone. This rearrangement joins TRBV27 to TRBJ1-5, with D possibly TRBD1 on 5 matching bases. This CDR3 is 15 amino acids long. Germline V gene data show CDR1 as MNHEY and CDR2 as SMNVEV (reference sequence). V shed 5 bases and J shed 8 bases, with 19 bases lying between them. CDR3 nucleotides: TGTGCCAGCAGTCCCGAGCCGTCGGGAGGGGAGCCCCAGCATTTT. It codes for CASSPEPSGGEPQHF.

This sequence joins TRBV4-3 and TRBJ2-3, with TRBD2 matching 8 bases. V lost 5 bases and J lost 3; bases outside the gene matches: 7. CDR1 and CDR2 (germline): LGHNA, YSLEER. This CDR3 comprises 15 residues. CDR3 residues: CASSGRGGLTDTQYF. In nucleotides, the CDR3 is TGCGCCAGCAGCGGACGGGGGGGGTTGACAGATACGCAGTATTTT.

The CDR3 DNA is TGTGCCATCAGTGAGAGAACGGGACTCCCATTCGCCTACGAGCAGTACTTC. Its translation is CAISERTGLPFAYEQYF. The chain has TRBV10-3 and TRBJ2-7; a possible D gene is TRBD2 (6 bases). Germline V CDR1 and CDR2: ENHRY, SYGVKD. The CDR3 contains 17 residues. Trimming took off 2 bases at V and 2 bases at J, with 19 bases between the two ends.

The J gene is TRBJ2-1, the V gene TRBV27; D gene unclear. Trimming removed 8 bases at V and 7 bases at J, with 12 bases between. Germline CDR1 reads MNHEY; CDR2 reads SMNVEV (reference sequence). The CDR3 is made up of 12 amino acids. CDR3 residues: CASRSLWNEQFF. The CDR3 DNA is TGTGCCAGCCGTAGCCTTTGGAATGAGCAGTTCTTC.

V is TRBV7-6 and J is TRBJ1-1, with D perhaps matching TRBD1 (5 bases). Between the trimmed V and J ends, which lost 6 bases and 7 bases, there was a span of 15 bases. The germline V gene encodes CDR1 SGHVS and CDR2 FNYEAQ. The CDR3 spans 13 residues. This CDR3 is CASSSGTEGEAFF. CDR3 nucleotide sequence: TGTGCCAGCAGTTCCGGGACCGAGGGTGAAGCTTTCTTT.

The V and J genes are TRBV5-6 and TRBJ2-1; perhaps TRBD2 as D (5 bases). Trimming removed 4 bases from V and 0 bases from J, with 8 bases in between. From germline, CDR1 is SGHDT and CDR2 YYEEEE. The CDR3 consists of 14 residues. CDR3 nucleotide sequence: TGTGCCAGCAGCCGAGGGAGCTCCTACAATGAGCAGTTCTTC. Translating it yields CASSRGSSYNEQFF.

This chain uses TRBV4-2 with TRBJ2-3; TRBD2 matches 7 bases. This CDR3 contains 16 residues. Per the germline V gene, CDR1 is LGHNA and CDR2 is YNFKEQ. The V and J ends lost 6 bases and 3 bases, in that order; junction bases with no gene match: 12. The CDR3 loop is CASSRASGGVTDTQYF. CDR3 DNA sequence: TGTGCCAGCAGTCGGGCCAGTGGGGGGGTAACAGATACGCAGTATTTT.